The present entry profiles one T cell receptor beta chain with its context. These data are taken from a study of blood T cell repertoires in COVID-19. CDR1 and CDR2 from the germline V gene are SGHTA and FQGTGA. This CDR3 is built from 15 residues. V dropped 1 base and J dropped 6; count of bases not matched to a gene: 5. Methods used by the authors: Reference gene primer amplification gave estimated nucleated cell counts. Only in-frame clones appear in the TCRdb table, and some are missing; sequencing was by immunoSEQ multiplex PCR. V and J calls and clone size are given by that table; D and trimming were obtained from the DNA. This sample carries around 150,000 clones, over 60% of them seen once, and the ten largest clones take approximately 9.4%.

The V and J genes are TRBV7-3 and TRBJ2-3, with 9 bases that match TRBD2. The sequence derives from a woman aged 50 to 60 with active or convalescent COVID-19. Input material: peripheral blood. The CDR3 here is CASSLIGGRVDTQYF. In DNA form, the CDR3 reads TGTGCCAGCAGCTTAATAGGCGGGAGGGTCGATACGCAGTATTTT.